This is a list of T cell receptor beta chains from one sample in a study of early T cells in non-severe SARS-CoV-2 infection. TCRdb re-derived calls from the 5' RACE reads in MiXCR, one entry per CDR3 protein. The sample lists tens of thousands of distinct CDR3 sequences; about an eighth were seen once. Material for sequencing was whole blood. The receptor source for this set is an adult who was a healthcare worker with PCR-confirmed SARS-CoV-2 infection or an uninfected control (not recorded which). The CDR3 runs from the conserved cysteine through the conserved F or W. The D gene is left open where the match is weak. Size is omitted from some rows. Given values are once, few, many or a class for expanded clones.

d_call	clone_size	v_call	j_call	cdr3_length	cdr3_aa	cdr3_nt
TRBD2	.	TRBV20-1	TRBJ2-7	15	CSASSRAGGTYEQYF	TGCAGTGCTAGCTCCAGGGCGGGGGGGACCTACGAGCAGTACTTC
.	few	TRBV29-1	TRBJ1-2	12	CSVNRENYGYTF	TGCAGCGTTAACAGGGAAAACTATGGCTACACCTTC
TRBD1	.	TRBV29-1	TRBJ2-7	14	CSVTGQGITYEQYF	TGCAGCGTTACGGGACAGGGGATAACCTACGAGCAGTACTTC
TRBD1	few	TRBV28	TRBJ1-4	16	CASSGTGGGRRPKLFF	TGTGCCTCCTCCGGGACAGGGGGCGGGAGAAGACCGAAACTGTTTTTT
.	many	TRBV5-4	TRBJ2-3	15	CASSLKEGEPDTQYF	TGTGCCAGCAGCTTGAAGGAGGGGGAACCAGATACGCAGTATTTT
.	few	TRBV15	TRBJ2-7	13	CATSLEGVGEQYF	TGTGCCACCAGTCTAGAAGGGGTCGGCGAGCAGTACTTC
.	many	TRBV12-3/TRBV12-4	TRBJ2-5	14	CASSAGHREETQYF	TGTGCCAGCAGCGCGGGACACCGAGAAGAGACCCAGTACTTC
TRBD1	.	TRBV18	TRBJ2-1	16	CASSNALDRGSTKQFF	TGTGCCAGCTCAAACGCCCTAGACAGGGGTTCCACTAAGCAGTTCTTC
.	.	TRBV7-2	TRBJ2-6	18	CASSLLGQAPSGANVLTF	TGTGCCAGCAGCTTACTCGGCCAGGCGCCCTCTGGGGCCAACGTCCTGACTTTC
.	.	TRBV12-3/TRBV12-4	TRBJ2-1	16	CASSSARQGSYNEQFF	TGTGCCAGCAGTTCTGCAAGGCAGGGGAGTTACAATGAGCAGTTCTTC
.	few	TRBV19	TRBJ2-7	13	CASSTDPRDEQYF	TGTGCCAGTAGTACAGACCCTAGGGACGAGCAGTACTTC
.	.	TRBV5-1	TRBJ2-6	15	CASSRQYSGANVLTF	TGCGCCAGCAGCCGCCAATACTCTGGGGCCAACGTCCTGACTTTC
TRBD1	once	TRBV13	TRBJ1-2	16	CASSTTTGGISYGYTF	TGTGCCAGCAGCACCACCACAGGGGGCATATCCTATGGCTACACCTTC
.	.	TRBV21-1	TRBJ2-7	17	CASSERQDSLFSYEQYF	TGTGCCAGCAGCGAAAGACAAGACAGCTTATTCTCCTACGAGCAGTACTTC
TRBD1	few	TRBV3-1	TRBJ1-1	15	CASSQDGTGRDEAFF	TGTGCCAGCAGCCAAGACGGGACAGGGCGAGATGAAGCTTTCTTT
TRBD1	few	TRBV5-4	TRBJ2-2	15	CASSPGQVNTGELFF	TGTGCCAGCAGCCCGGGACAGGTGAACACCGGGGAGCTGTTTTTT
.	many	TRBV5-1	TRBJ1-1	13	CASRVGENTEAFF	TGCGCCAGCAGGGTGGGAGAAAACACTGAAGCTTTCTTT
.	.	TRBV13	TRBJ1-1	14	CASSYGRGDTEAFF	TGTGCCAGCAGCTACGGGAGAGGGGACACTGAAGCTTTCTTT
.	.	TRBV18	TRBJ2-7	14	CASSPQGAGNEQYF	TGTGCCAGCTCACCACAGGGGGCGGGGAACGAGCAGTACTTC
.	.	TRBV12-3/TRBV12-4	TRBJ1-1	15	CASSLIGAPNTEAFF	TGTGCCAGCAGTTTAATAGGGGCCCCGAACACTGAAGCTTTCTTT
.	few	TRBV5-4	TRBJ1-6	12	CASSLGTSPLHF	TGTGCCAGCAGCTTGGGGACTTCACCCCTCCACTTT
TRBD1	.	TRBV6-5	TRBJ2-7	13	CASSKGTAYEQYF	TGTGCCAGCAGCAAAGGGACAGCCTACGAGCAGTACTTC
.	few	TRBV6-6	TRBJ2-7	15	CASISRGGKGDEQYF	TGTGCCAGCATCTCTAGAGGTGGCAAAGGGGACGAGCAGTACTTC
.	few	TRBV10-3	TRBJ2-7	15	CAISDHRVPAYEQYF	TGTGCCATCAGTGATCACCGGGTCCCTGCCTACGAGCAGTACTTC
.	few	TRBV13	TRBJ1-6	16	CASSLDRSSYNSPLHF	TGTGCCAGCAGCTTAGACAGGAGCTCCTATAATTCACCCCTCCACTTT
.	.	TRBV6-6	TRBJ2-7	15	CASSYRSRGAYEQYF	TGTGCCAGCAGTTACCGGAGTCGGGGTGCCTACGAGCAGTACTTC
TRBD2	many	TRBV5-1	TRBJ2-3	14	CASKTSGGLDTQYF	TGCGCCAGCAAGACTAGCGGGGGGCTAGATACGCAGTATTTT
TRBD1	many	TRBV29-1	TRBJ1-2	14	CSVGDREVIYGYTF	TGCAGCGTGGGGGACAGGGAGGTAATCTATGGCTACACCTTC
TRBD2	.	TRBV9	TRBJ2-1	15	CASSSAGENYNEQFF	TGTGCCAGCAGCTCAGCGGGGGAAAACTACAATGAGCAGTTCTTC
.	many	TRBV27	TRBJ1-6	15	CASSLKISYNSPLHF	TGTGCCAGCAGTTTAAAGATCTCCTATAATTCACCCCTCCACTTT
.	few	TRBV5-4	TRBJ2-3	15	CASSLDSWGEDTQYF	TGTGCCAGCAGCTTGGATAGCTGGGGAGAAGATACGCAGTATTTT
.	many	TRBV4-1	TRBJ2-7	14	CASSHAGSSYEQYF	TGCGCCAGCAGCCACGCGGGCTCCTCCTACGAGCAGTACTTC
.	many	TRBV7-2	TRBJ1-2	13	CASRDAMLGGYTF	TGTGCCAGCAGAGACGCAATGCTGGGTGGCTACACCTTC
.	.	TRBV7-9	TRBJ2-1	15	CASSLNDRRYNEQFF	TGTGCCAGCAGCTTAAACGACAGGAGATACAATGAGCAGTTCTTC
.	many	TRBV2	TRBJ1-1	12	CASSGRQEGAFF	TGTGCCAGCAGTGGGCGGCAGGAGGGAGCTTTCTTT
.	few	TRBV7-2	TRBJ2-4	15	CASSRIPGRVNIQYF	TGTGCCAGCAGCCGCATTCCTGGAAGGGTAAACATTCAGTACTTC